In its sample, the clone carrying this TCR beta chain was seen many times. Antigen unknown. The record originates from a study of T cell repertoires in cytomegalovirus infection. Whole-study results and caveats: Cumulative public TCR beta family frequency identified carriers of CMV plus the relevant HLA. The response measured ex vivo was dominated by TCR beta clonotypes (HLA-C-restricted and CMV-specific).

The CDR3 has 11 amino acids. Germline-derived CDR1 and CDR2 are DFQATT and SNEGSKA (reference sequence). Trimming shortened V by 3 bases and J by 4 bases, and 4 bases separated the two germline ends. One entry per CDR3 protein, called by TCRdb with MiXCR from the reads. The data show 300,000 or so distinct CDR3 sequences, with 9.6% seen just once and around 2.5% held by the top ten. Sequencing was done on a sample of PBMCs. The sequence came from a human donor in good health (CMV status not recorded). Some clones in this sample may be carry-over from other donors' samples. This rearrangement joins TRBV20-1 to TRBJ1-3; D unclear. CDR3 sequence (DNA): TGCAGTGCTAGTTCCGGAAACACCATATATTTT. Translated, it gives CSASSGNTIYF.